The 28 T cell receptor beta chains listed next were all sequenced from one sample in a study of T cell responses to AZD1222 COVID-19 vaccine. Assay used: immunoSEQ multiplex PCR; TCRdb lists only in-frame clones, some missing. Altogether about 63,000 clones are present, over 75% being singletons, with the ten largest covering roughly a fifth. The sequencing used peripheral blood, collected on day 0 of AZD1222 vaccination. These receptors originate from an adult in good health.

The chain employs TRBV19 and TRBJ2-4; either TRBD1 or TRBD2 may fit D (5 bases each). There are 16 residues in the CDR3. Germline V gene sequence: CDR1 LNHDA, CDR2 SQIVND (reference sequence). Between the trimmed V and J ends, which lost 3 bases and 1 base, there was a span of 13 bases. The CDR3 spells CASSMRRDEAKNIQYF. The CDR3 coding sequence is TGTGCCAGTAGTATGAGAAGGGACGAGGCCAAAAACATTCAGTACTTC.

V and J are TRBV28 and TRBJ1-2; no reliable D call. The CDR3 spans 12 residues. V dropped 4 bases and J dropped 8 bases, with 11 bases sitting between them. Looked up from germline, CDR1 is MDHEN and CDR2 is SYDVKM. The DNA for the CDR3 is TGTGCCAGCAGTTCCCTCCGGCACGGCTACACCTTC. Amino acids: CASSSLRHGYTF.

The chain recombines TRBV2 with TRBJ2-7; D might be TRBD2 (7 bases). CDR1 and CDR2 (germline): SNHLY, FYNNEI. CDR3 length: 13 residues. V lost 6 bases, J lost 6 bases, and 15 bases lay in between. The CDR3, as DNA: TGTGCCAGCAGAAACGGGGGGCTCCCCGAGCAGTACTTC. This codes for CASRNGGLPEQYF.

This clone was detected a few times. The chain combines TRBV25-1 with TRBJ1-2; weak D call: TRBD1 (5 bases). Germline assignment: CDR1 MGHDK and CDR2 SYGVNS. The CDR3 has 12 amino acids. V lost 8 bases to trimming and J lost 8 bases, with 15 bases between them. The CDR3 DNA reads TGTGCCAGCTCCCAAGGAGGGGAAGGCTACACCTTC. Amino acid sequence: CASSQGGEGYTF.

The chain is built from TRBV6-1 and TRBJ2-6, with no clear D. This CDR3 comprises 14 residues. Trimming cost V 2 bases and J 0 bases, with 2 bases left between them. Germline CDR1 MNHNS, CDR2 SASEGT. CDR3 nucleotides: TGTGCCAGCAGTGAACGCTCTGGGGCCAACGTCCTGACTTTC. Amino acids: CASSERSGANVLTF.

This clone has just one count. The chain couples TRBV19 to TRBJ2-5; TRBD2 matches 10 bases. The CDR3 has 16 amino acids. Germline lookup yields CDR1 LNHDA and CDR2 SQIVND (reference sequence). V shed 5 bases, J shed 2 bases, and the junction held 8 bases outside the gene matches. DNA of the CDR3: TGTGCCAGTAGTCGGGCTAGCGGGGGTCTACAAGAGACCCAGTACTTC. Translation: CASSRASGGLQETQYF. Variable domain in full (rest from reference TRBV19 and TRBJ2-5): DGGITQSPKYLFRKEGQNVTLSCEQNLNHDAMYWYRQDPGQGLRLIYYSQIVNDFQKGDIAEGYSVSREKKESFPLTVTSAQKNPTAFYLCASSRASGGLQETQYFGPGTRLLVL.

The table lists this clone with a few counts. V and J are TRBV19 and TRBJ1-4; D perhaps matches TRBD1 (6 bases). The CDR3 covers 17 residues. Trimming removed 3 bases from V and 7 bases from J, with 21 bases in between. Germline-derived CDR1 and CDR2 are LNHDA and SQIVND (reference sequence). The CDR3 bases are TGTGCCAGTAGTATCCGCCCGACCGGGGGGCGGATTGAAAAACTGTTTTTT. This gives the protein CASSIRPTGGRIEKLFF.

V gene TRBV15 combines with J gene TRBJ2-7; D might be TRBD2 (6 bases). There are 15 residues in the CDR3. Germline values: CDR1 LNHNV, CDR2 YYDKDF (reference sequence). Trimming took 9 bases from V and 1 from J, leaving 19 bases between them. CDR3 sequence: CATATGDHQSYEQYF. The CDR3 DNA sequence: TGTGCCACAGCAACGGGGGATCACCAATCCTACGAGCAGTACTTC. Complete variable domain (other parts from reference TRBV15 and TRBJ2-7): DAMVIQNPRYQVTQFGKPVTLSCSQTLNHNVMYWYQQKSSQAPKLLFHYYDKDFNNEADTPDNFQSRRPNTSFCFLDIRSPGLGDTAMYLCATATGDHQSYEQYFGPGTRLTVT.

CDR3: CASTLDRERPQHF. For the CDR3, the DNA is TGTGCCAGTACCTTGGACAGGGAGAGGCCCCAGCATTTT. V usage is TRBV19 and J usage is TRBJ1-5, with 8 bases that match TRBD1. V lost 7 bases, J lost 9 bases, and 8 bases stayed unmatched. Germline V lookup: CDR1 LNHDA, CDR2 SQIVND (reference sequence). The CDR3 loop spans 13 amino acids.

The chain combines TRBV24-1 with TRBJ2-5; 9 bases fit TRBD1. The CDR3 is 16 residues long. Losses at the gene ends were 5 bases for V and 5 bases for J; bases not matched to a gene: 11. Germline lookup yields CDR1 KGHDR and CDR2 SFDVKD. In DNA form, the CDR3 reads TGTGCCACCAGTGGGCCCCAAACAGGGGGCCGTGAGACCCAGTACTTC. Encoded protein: CATSGPQTGGRETQYF.

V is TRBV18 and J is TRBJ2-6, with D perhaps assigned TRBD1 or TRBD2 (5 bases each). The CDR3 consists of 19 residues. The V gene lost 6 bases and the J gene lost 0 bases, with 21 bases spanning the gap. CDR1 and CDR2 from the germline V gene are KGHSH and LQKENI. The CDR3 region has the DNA TGTGCCAGCTCCCCGAGAGGCTGGGACGGATTCTCTGGGGCCAACGTCCTGACTTTC. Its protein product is CASSPRGWDGFSGANVLTF.

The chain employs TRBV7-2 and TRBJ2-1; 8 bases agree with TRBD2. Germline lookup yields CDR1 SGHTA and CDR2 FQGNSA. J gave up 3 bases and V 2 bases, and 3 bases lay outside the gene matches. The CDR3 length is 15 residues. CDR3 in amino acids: CASSLNGGDYNEQFF. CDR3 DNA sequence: TGTGCCAGCAGCTTAAACGGGGGGGACTACAATGAGCAGTTCTTC.

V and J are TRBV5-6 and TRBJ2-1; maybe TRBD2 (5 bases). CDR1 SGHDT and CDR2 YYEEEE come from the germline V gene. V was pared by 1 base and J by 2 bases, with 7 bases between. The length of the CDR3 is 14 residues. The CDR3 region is CASSLLEAYNEQFF. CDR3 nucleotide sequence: TGTGCCAGCAGCTTGTTGGAGGCCTACAATGAGCAGTTCTTC.

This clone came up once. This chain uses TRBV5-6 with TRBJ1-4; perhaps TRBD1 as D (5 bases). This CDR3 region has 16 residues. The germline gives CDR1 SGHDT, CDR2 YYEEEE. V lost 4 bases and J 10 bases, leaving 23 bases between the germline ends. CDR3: CASSSPTRLQGGKLFF. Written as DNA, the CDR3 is TGTGCCAGCAGCAGCCCAACTCGATTGCAGGGCGGAAAACTGTTTTTT. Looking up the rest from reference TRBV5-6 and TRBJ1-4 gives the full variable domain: DAGVTQSPTHLIKTRGQQVTLRCSPKSGHDTVSWYQQALGQGPQFIFQYYEEEERQRGNFPDRFSGHQFPNYSSELNVNALLLGDSALYLCASSSPTRLQGGKLFFGSGTQLSVL.

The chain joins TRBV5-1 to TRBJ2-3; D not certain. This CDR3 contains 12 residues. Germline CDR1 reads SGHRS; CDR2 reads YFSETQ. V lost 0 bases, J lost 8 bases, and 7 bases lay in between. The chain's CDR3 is CASSLDEGTQYF. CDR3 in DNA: TGCGCCAGCAGCTTGGACGAAGGTACGCAGTATTTT.

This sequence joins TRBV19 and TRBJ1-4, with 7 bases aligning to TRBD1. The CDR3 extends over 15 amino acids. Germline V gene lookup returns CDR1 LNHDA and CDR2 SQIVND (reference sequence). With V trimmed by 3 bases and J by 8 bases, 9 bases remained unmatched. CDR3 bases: TGTGCCAGTAGTATCCCCAGGGGGAGAGGGGAAAAACTGTTTTTT. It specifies CASSIPRGRGEKLFF.

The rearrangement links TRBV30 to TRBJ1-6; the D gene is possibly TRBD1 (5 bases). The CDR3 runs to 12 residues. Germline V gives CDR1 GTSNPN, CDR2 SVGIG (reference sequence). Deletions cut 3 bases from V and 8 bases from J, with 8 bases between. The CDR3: CAWRLQDSPLHF. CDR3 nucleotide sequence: TGTGCCTGGAGGCTACAGGATTCACCCCTCCACTTT.

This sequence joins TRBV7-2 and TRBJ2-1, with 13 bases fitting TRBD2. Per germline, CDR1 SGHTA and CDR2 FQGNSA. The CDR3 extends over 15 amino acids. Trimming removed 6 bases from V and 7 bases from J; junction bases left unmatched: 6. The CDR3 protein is CASSPPGLAGNEQFF. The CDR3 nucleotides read TGTGCCAGCAGTCCCCCGGGACTAGCGGGGAATGAGCAGTTCTTC.

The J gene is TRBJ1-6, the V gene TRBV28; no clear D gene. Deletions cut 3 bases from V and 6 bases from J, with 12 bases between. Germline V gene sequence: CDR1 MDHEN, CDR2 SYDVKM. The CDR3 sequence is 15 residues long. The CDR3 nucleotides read TGTGCCAGCAGTTTCTTGTCGGGGATTAATTCACCCCTCCACTTT. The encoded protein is CASSFLSGINSPLHF.

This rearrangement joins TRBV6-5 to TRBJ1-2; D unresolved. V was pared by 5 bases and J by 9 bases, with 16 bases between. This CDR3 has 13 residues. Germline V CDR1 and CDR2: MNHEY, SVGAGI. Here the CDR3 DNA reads TGTGCCAGCAGTACGGACGGACGTCCTAGCTACACCTTC. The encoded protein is CASSTDGRPSYTF.

The chain's CDR3 is CASWSRDGSTDTQYF. In nucleotides, the CDR3 is TGTGCCAGCTGGAGCCGGGACGGTAGCACAGATACGCAGTATTTT. V is TRBV25-1 and J is TRBJ2-3; D may be TRBD1 or TRBD2 (5 bases each). CDR1 and CDR2 from the germline V gene are MGHDK and SYGVNS. Trimming cost V 8 bases and J 0 bases, with 15 bases left between them. This CDR3 comprises 15 residues.

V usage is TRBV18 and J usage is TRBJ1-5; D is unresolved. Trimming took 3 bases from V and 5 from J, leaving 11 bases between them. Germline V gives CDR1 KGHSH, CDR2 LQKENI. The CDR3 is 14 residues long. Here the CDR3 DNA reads TGTGCCAGCTCACCGGGCATCGCGGATCAGCCCCAGCATTTT. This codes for CASSPGIADQPQHF.

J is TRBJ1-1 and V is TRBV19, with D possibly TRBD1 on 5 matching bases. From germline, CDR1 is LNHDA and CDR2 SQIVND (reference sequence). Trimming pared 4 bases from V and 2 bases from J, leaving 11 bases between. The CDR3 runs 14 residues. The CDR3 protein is CASSTRQTNTEAFF. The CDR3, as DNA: TGTGCCAGTAGTACTCGACAGACCAACACTGAAGCTTTCTTT.

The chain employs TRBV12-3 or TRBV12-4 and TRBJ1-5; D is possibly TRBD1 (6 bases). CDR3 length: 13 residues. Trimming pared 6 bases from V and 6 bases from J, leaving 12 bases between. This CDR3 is CASRKGEGQPQHF. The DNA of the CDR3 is TGTGCCAGCAGAAAGGGGGAAGGTCAGCCCCAGCATTTT.

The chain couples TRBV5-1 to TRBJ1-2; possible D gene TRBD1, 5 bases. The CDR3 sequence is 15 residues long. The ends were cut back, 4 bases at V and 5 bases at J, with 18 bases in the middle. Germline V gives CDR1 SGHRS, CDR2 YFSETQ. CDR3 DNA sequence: TGCGCCAGCAGCAGGTCCGGGACGGCTGAGTATGGCTACACCTTC. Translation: CASSRSGTAEYGYTF.

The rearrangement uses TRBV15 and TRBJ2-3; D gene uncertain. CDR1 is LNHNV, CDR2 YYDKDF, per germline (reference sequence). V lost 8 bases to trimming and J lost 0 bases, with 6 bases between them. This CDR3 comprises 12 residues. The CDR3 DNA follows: TGTGCCACCGGGGTAAGCACAGATACGCAGTATTTT. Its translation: CATGVSTDTQYF.

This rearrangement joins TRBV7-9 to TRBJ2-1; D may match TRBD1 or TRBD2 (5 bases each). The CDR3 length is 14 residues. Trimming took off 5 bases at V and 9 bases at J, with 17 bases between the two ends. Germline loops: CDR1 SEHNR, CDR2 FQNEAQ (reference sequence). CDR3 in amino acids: CASSPTTAGSEQFF. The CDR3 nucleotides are TGTGCCAGCAGCCCAACCACAGCAGGGAGTGAGCAGTTCTTC.

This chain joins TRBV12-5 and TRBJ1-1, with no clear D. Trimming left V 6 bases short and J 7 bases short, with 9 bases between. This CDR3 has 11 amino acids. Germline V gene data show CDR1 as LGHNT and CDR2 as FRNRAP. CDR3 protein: CASGDGREAFF. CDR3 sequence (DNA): TGTGCTAGTGGGGACGGGCGTGAAGCTTTCTTT.